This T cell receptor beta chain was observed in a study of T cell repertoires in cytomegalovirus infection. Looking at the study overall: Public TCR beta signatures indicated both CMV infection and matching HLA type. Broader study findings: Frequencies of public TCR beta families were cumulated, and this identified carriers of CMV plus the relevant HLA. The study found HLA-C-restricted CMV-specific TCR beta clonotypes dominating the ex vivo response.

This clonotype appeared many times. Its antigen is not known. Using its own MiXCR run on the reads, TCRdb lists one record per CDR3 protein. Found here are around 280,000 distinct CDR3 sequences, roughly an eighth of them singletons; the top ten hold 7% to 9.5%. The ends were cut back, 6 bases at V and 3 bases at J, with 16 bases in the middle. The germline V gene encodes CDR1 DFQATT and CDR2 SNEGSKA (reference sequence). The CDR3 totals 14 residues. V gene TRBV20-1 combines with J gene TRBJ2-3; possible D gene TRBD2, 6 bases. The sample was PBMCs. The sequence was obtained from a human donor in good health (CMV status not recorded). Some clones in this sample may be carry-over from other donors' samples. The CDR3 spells CSASAGIGTDTQYF. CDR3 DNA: TGCAGTGCGTCCGCGGGAATTGGGACAGATACGCAGTATTTT.